This TCR beta chain was recorded in a study of T cell repertoires in cytomegalovirus infection. On the study more broadly: Through public TCR beta signatures, both CMV infection and matching HLA type were indicated.

With respect to this clonotype: Its antigen is undetermined.

Germline V CDR1 and CDR2: LGHNT, FRNRAP. The V gene lost 6 bases and the J gene lost 3 bases, with 14 bases spanning the gap. CDR3 size: 14 residues. TCRdb reprocessed the reads via MiXCR and lists one record per CDR3 protein. The table records some 900,000 distinct CDR3 sequences, 32% of them present only once. Study-wide results and caveats: In two of eight donors, the top clonotype was HLA-C-restricted CMV-specific.

V and J are TRBV12-5 and TRBJ1-1, with D unclear. This receptor was taken from a human donor in good health (CMV status not recorded). Some clones in this sample may be carry-over from other donors' samples. Source: cultured CD8+ T cells from PBMCs, taken from culture after CMV antigen stimulation. CDR3 in amino acids: CASGQGMVYTEAFF. CDR3 nucleotide sequence: TGTGCTAGTGGGCAAGGGATGGTCTACACTGAAGCTTTCTTT.